Sequencing of this TCR beta chain was carried out in a study of shared clonotypes between healthy human individuals (dated by TCRdb to the early 2020s). Regarding the research as a whole: The cohort included a few men and two women between 18 and 49 years of age. Blood TCR repertoires of roughly five healthy adults were deeply sequenced to estimate repertoire size and the extent of clonotype sharing between individuals. For each donor, three plates each were used for CD4 naive and CD4 memory, two plates were used for CD8 naive, and one plate was used for CD8 memory. Between about 0.94 and 8.9 billion PBMCs per donor were obtained by leukapheresis. To increase sequencing depth and limit assay-specific biases, different laboratories used diverse techniques to prepare libraries and sequence TCR repertoires.

Beyond this particular receptor, the publication reports: Larger estimated clonotype richness was generally found for naive subsets than for memory subsets. Higher generation probabilities were observed for clonotypes shared by all four sorted-subset donors than for non-shared clonotypes. Pairwise subsampling indicated that sequencing depth was expected to affect the degree of clonotype sharing among donors. Because the study included only a small number of donors, the genetic and exposure-history diversity represented was limited. Rarefaction of sorted-subset datasets indicated incomplete sequencing despite the large sequencing depth. Sharing across a few donors was observed for roughly 5.4% of naive CD4, over 3% of naive CD8, around 2.5% of memory CD4, and approximately 0.41% of memory CD8 clonotypes. Sampling was limited to blood, and TCR repertoires in tissue likely differ from TCR repertoires in blood.

This clone was detected only once. Its binding antigen is unknown. No base quality information exists; no much larger clone differs at one position. Looking up the germline V gene (reference sequence) yields CDR1 LNHNV and CDR2 YYDKDF. V lost 0 bases and J lost 3 bases, and the count of bases not matched to a germline gene is 1. The CDR3 holds 15 amino acids from the cysteine to the phenylalanine. The retained sequence is limited to the CDR3, 45 bases, with the frame set at the first base. The donors were healthy, HIV-negative adults with no recently reported acute infections or vaccinations. Every donor was a Caucasian adult living in Nashville, Tennessee, USA. CD4+ T cells were enriched by magnetic negative selection, after which naive cells were positively selected on CD45RA and the negative fraction was taken as the memory subset. Blood was obtained by leukapheresis, after which PBMCs were separated by Ficoll-Histopaque density gradient centrifugation and cryopreserved in liquid nitrogen vapor phase. Analytical flow cytometry was used to check the purity and quantity of every magnetically sorted T cell population. Each sorted fraction had its genomic DNA isolated and then quantified by UV absorbance on a Nanodrop 2000c.

Using the deep immunoSEQ assay, TCR CDR3 regions were amplified from genomic DNA by multiplex PCR. For each cell subset, the extracted genomic DNA was distributed evenly across all wells of several immunoSEQ 96-well plates, and each plate served as one replicate. For sorted subsets, each replicate PCR was loaded with roughly 0.2 ug genomic DNA, equivalent to about 30,000 T cell genomes. Purified libraries were measured with a Qubit 3.0 fluorometer, size-checked on a Bioanalyzer 2100, and measured again with the KAPA Library Quantification kit. Each immunoSEQ 96-well plate was sequenced on its own single-read 150-cycle Illumina NextSeq 550 flow cell. Concerning the study's data processing: Because the immunoSEQ output included only junctional sequences and no quality scores, the filtering could not be the same as the filtering used for full-length reads. To assign V/J genes and CDR3, sequences were annotated using PyIR, a Python wrapper for IgBLAST v1.9, with IMGT germline references. Any read was removed if the V/J assignment was weak (E-value above 1e-6), the CDR3 was missing, or the read contained stop codons, out-of-frame junctions, or ambiguous translated residues. A V3J clonotype was defined by an identical inferred V gene, J gene, and CDR3 amino acid sequence. Percentage overlap between repertoires was computed as shared unique clonotypes divided by the size of the smaller repertoire. Richness of each repertoire was evaluated using RTK rarefaction, the Chao1 estimator, and Recon v2.1 estimates of unobserved clonotypes. OLGA was used to compute generation probabilities for all TCRbeta clonotypes that the gDNA method yielded from a few donors. TCRdb retrieved this table from immuneACCESS and kept in-frame rearrangements only. Not all clones are present; in checked studies, unresolved V genes account for under half, and no reason is known for the remainder. D and trimming were read from the DNA, whereas the V and J calls and clone size are those reported in that table. Here the sample has about 2.4 million clones; approximately 93% occur a single time. In total, the top ten clones hold roughly 0.39% of the sample.

The sequencing sample was made of naive CD4+ T cells from PBMCs. Reading the label with the study, this specimen's cell subset or site is: CD45RA+ positively selected. The receptor was isolated from a man between 18 and 35 years old in good health. Some clones in this sample may be carry-over from other donors' samples. The sequence joins TRBV15 to TRBJ2-5, and 10 bases in between align with TRBD1. The nucleotide sequence reads TGTGCCACCAGCAGAGAAGGGACAGGGGAAGAGACCCAGTACTTC. This is translated as CATSREGTGEETQYF.